This T cell receptor beta chain was observed in a study of cytomegalovirus exposure and HLA in healthy donors. Whole-study context: Across 300 to 400 genotyped donors, roughly 85% landed in the Caucasian-associated ancestry cluster.

PCR employed 60 Vbeta and 13 Jbeta primers. Assay used: immunoSEQ multiplex PCR; TCRdb lists only in-frame clones, some missing. The sample gives about 100,000 clones, about four fifths of which show up once; roughly 4% is in the top ten. The sample holds a few counts of this clone. The TCR sequence derives from a female donor in good health and CMV-seropositive. Sequencing was done on a sample of PBMCs.

Here the CDR3 DNA reads TGCGCCAGCAGCCGACAGGGCTGGGGCGCCGGCTACACCTTC. Protein: CASSRQGWGAGYTF. V is TRBV4-3 and J is TRBJ1-2, with 7 nucleotides matching TRBD1. With V trimmed by 4 bases and J by 8 bases, 10 bases remained unmatched. The CDR3 spans 14 residues. In germline, CDR1 is LGHNA, CDR2 YSLEER.